This TCR beta chain was found in a study of T cell responses to AZD1222 COVID-19 vaccine. The V gene lost 0 bases and the J gene lost 0 bases, with 12 bases spanning the gap. The CDR3 spans 17 residues. This clone was recorded once. Its antigen is undetermined. Study outcomes and limitations: Regions 160-218 and 743-854 dominated among vaccine-associated CD4 TCRs spanning spike.

The protocol was immunoSEQ multiplex PCR, while the TCRdb copy is restricted to in-frame clones and leaves out a portion. The sample lists about 48,000 clones, 89% seen once, with roughly 5.2% in the top ten. The clonotype originates from an adult who received the AZD1222 COVID-19 vaccine. The V and J genes are TRBV23-1 and TRBJ1-5; D gene unclear. TRBV23-1 is an open reading frame whose function is uncertain. The sequencing used peripheral blood, collected 28 days after the second AZD1222 dose. This chain's CDR3 is CASSQSIQTLSNQPQHF. Here the CDR3 DNA reads TGCGCCAGCAGTCAATCGATCCAGACGCTTAGCAATCAGCCCCAGCATTTT.